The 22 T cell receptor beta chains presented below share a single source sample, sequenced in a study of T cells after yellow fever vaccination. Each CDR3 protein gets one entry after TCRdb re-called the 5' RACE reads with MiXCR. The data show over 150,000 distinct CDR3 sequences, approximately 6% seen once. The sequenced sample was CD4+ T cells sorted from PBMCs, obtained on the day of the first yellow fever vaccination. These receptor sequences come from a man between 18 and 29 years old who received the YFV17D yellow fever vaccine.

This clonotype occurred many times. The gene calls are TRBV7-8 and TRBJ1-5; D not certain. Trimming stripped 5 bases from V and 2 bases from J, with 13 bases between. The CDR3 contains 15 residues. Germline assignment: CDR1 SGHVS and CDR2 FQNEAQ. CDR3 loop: CASSLLDYGNQPQHF. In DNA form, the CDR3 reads TGTGCCAGCAGCCTCCTTGACTACGGCAATCAGCCCCAGCATTTT.

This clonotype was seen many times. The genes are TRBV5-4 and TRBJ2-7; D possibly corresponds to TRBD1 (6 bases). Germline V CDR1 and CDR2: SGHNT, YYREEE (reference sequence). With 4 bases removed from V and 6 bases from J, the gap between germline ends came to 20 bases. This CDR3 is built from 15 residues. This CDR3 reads CASSLGATNPGEQYF. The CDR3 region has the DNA TGTGCCAGCAGCCTGGGGGCGACGAATCCCGGCGAGCAGTACTTC.

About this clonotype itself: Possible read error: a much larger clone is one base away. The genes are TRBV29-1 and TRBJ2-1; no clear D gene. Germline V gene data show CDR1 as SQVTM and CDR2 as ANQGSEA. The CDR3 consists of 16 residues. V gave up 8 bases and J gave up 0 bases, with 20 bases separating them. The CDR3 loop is CSRTTAKADSYNEQFF. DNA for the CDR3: TGCAGCCGAACCACCGCCAAGGCCGACTCCTACAATGAGCAGTTCTTC.

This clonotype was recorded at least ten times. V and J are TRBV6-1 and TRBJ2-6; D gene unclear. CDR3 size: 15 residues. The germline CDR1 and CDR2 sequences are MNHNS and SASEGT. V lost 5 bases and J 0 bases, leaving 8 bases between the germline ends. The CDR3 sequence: CASSRANSGANVLTF. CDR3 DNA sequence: TGTGCCAGCAGTAGGGCAAACTCTGGGGCCAACGTCCTGACTTTC.

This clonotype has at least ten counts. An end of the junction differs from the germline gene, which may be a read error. The CDR3 protein is CSASGTSGSKDTQYF. As DNA, the CDR3 is TGCAGTGCTAGTGGAACTAGCGGGAGCAAAGATACGCAGTATTTT. The J gene is TRBJ2-3, the V gene TRBV20-1, with TRBD2 identical over 11 bases. Germline V gene sequence: CDR1 DFQATT, CDR2 SNEGSKA (reference sequence). The length of the CDR3 is 15 residues.

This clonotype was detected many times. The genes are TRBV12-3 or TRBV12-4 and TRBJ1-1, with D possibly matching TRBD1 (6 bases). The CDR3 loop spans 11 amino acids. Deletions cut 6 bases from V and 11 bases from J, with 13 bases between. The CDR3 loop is CASSPGGAAFF. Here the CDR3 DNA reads TGTGCCAGCAGCCCCGGGGGGGCGGCTTTCTTT.

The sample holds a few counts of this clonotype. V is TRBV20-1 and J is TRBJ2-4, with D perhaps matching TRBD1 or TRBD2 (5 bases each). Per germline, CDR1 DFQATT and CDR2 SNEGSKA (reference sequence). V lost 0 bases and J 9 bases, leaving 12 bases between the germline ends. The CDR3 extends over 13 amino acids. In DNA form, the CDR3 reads TGCAGTGCTAGAGACGGTTCAGGGAGCATTCAGTACTTC. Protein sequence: CSARDGSGSIQYF.

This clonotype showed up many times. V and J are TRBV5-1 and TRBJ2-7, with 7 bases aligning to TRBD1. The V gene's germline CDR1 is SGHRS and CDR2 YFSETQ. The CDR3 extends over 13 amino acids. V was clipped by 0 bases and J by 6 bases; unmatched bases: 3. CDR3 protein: CASSLGPGGEQYF. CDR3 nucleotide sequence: TGCGCCAGCAGCTTGGGTCCAGGGGGCGAGCAGTACTTC.

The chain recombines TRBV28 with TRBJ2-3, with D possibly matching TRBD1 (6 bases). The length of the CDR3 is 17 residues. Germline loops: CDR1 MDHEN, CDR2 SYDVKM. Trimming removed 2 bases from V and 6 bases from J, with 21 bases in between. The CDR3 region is CASSLQGLSYTPDTQYF. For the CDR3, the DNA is TGTGCCAGCAGTTTACAGGGGCTCTCATACACACCCGATACGCAGTATTTT.

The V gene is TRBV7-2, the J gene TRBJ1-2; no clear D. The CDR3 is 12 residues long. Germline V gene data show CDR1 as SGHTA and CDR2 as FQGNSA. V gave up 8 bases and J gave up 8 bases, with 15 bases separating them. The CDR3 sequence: CASQRPNEGYTF. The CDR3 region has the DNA TGTGCCAGCCAGCGCCCAAACGAGGGCTACACCTTC.

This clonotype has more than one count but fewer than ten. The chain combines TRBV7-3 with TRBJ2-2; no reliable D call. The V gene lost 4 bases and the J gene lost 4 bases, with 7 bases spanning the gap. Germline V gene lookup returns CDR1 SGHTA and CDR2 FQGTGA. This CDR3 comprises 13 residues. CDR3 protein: CASSSRRTGELFF. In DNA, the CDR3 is TGTGCCAGCAGCTCCCGCCGCACCGGGGAGCTGTTTTTT.

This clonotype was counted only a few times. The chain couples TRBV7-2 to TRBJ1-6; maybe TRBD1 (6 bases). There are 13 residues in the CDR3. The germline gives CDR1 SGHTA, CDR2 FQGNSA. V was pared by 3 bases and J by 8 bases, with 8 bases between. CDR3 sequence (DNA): TGTGCCAGCAGCTTGGACAGCCATTCACCCCTCCACTTT. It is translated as CASSLDSHSPLHF.

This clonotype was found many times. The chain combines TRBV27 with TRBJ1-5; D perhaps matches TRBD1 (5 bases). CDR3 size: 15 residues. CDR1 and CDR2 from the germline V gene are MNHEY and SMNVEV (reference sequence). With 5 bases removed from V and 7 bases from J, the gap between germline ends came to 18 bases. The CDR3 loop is CASSRGSGLRQPQHF. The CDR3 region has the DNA TGTGCCAGCAGTCGGGGTTCAGGGCTGAGACAGCCCCAGCATTTT.

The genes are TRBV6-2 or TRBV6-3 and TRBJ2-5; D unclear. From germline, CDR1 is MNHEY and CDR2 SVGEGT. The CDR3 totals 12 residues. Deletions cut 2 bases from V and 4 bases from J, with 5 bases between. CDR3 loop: CASSYGVETQYF. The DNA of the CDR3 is TGTGCCAGCAGTTACGGGGTAGAGACCCAGTACTTC.

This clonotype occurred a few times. The CDR3 DNA reads as TGCGCCAGCAGCTTGTACCCACTCGGCGGGGACACCGGGGAGCTGTTTTTT. Its translation is CASSLYPLGGDTGELFF. The chain is built from TRBV5-1 and TRBJ2-2, with D maybe TRBD2 (6 bases). CDR1 is SGHRS and CDR2 is YFSETQ in the germline V gene. V lost 1 base and J lost 3, with 16 bases in between. This CDR3 has 17 residues.

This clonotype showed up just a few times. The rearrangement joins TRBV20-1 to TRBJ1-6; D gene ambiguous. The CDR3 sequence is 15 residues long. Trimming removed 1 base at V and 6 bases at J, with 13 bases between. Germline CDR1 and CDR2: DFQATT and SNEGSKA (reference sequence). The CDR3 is CSARAKDGLNSPLHF. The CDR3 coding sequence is TGCAGTGCTAGAGCGAAGGACGGACTTAATTCACCCCTCCACTTT.

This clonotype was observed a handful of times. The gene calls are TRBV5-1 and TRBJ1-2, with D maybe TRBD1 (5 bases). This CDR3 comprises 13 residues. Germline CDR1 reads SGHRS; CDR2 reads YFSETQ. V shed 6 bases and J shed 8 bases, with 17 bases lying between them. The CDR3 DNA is TGCGCCAGCAACGAGGGGTTTAGAGGGGGCTACACCTTC. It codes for CASNEGFRGGYTF.

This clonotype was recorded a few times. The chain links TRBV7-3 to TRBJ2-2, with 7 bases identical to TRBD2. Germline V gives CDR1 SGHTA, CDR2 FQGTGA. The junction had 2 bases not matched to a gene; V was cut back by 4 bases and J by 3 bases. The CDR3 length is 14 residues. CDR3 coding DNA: TGTGCCAGCAGCTCTAGCGGATACACCGGGGAGCTGTTTTTT. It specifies CASSSSGYTGELFF.

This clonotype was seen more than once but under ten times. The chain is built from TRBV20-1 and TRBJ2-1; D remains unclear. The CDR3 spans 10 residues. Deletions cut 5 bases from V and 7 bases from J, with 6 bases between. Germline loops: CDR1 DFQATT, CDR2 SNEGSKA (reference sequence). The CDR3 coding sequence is TGCAGTGCTGTTCTAAATGAGCAGTTCTTC. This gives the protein CSAVLNEQFF.

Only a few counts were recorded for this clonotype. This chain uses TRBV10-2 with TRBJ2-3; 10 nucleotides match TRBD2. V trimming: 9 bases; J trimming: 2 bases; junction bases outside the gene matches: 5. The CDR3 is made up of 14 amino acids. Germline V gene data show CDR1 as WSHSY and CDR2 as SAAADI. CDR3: CASLAGAYTDTQYF. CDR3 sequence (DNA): TGCGCCAGTCTAGCGGGGGCCTACACAGATACGCAGTATTTT.

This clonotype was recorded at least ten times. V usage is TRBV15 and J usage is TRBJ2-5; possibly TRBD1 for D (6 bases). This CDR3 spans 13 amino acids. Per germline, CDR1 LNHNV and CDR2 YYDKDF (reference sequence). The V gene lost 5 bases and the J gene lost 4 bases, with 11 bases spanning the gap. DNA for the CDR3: TGTGCCACCAGCTTCCGCAGGGGAGAGACCCAGTACTTC. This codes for CATSFRRGETQYF.

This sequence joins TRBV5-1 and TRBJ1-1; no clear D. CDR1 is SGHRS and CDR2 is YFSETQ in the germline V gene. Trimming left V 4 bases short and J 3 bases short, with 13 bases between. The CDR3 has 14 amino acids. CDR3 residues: CASSGSGRDTEAFF. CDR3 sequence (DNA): TGCGCCAGCAGCGGATCAGGACGGGACACTGAAGCTTTCTTT.